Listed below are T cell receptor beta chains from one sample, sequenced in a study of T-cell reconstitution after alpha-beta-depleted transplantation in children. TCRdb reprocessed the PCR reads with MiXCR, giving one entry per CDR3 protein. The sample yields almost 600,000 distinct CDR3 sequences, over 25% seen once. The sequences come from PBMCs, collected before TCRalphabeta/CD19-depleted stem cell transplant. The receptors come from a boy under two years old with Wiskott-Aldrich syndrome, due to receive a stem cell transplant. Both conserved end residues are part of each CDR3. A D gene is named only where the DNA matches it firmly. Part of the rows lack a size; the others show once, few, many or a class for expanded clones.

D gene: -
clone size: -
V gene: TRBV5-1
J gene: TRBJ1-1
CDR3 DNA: TGCGCCAGCAGCGGGGACGGCATGAACACTGAAGCTTTCTTT
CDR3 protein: CASSGDGMNTEAFF

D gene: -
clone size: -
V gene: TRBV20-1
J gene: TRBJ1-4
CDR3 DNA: TGCAGTGCCCCTTCCGGGAGGAGAAAACTGTTTTTT
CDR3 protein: CSAPSGRRKLFF

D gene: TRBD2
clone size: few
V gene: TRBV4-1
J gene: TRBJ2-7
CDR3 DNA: TGCGCCAGCAGCCCGATAGCGGGAGGGCCCATCGAGCAGTACTTC
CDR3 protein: CASSPIAGGPIEQYF

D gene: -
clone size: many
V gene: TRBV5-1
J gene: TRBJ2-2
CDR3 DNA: TGTGCCAGCAGCTCACAGGGTACCGGGGAGCTGTTTTTT
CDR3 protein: CASSSQGTGELFF

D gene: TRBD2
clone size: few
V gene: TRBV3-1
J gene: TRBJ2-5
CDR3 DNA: TGTGCCAGCAGAGGACTAGCGGGAGGAGAGACCCAGTACTTC
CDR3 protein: CASRGLAGGETQYF

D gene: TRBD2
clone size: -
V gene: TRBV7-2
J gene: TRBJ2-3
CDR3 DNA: TGTGCCAGCAGCTTATTAGCGGGAGGGCCGTTAGATACGCAGTATTTT
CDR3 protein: CASSLLAGGPLDTQYF

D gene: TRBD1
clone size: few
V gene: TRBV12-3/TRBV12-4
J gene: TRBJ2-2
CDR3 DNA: TGTGCCAGCAGTCCCCGACAGGGACAGAACACCGGGGAGCTGTTTTTT
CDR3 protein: CASSPRQGQNTGELFF

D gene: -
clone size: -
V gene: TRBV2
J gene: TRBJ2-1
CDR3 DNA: TGTGCCAGCAGTGCCACTAGCTCCTACAATGAGCAGTTCTTC
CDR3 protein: CASSATSSYNEQFF

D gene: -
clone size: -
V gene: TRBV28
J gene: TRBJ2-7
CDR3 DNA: TGTGCCAGCAGTTCAATGAGTGACTCCTACGAGCAGTACTTC
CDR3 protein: CASSSMSDSYEQYF

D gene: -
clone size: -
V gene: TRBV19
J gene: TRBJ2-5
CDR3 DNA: TGTGCCAGTAGTATAGATGGGGCTCGGGCAGAGACCCAGTACTTC
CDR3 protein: CASSIDGARAETQYF

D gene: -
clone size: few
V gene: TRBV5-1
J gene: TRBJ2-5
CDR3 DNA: TGCGCCAGCAGCGACGTGGACTACTTAGGGGAGACCCAGTACTTC
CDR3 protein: CASSDVDYLGETQYF

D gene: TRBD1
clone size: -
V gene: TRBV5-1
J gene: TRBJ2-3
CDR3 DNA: TGCGCCAGCAGCTTGGAGGGCACAGGGGGTAGCACAGATACGCAGTATTTT
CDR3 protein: CASSLEGTGGSTDTQYF

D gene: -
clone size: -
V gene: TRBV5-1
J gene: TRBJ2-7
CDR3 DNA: TGCGCCAGCAGTGGGGAGTACGAGCAGTACTTC
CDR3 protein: CASSGEYEQYF

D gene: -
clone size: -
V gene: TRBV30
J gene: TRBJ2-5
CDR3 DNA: TGTGCCTGGAGTGAGGGTTTAGAGACCCAGTACTTC
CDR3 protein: CAWSEGLETQYF

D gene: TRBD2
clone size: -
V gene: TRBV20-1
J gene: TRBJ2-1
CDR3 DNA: TGCAGTGCTAGAGGGGGGGGGATCTCCTACAATGAGCAGTTCTTC
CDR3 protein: CSARGGGISYNEQFF

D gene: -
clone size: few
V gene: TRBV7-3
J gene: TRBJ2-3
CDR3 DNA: TGTGCCAGCAGCTTAACCGGGGGAGGAGATACGCAGTATTTT
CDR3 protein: CASSLTGGGDTQYF

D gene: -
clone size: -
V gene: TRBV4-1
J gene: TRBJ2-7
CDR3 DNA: TGCGCCAGCAGCCCAACAAGCACTCACTACGAGCAGTACTTC
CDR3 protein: CASSPTSTHYEQYF

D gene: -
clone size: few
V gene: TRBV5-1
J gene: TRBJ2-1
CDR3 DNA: TGCGCCAGCAGCTTGGTCGGAGTGGGCAATGAGCAGTTCTTC
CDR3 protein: CASSLVGVGNEQFF

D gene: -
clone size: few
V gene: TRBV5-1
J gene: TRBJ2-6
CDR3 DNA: TGCGCCAGCAGCTCGACTAGGAGCTCTGGGGCCAACGTCCTGACTTTC
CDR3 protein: CASSSTRSSGANVLTF

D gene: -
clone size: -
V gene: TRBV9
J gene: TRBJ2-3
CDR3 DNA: TGTGCCAGCAGCGTAGCTCGGAGCGCAGATACGCAGTATTTT
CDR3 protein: CASSVARSADTQYF

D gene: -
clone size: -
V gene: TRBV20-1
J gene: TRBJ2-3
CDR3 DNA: TGCAGTGCTAAACGGACGTTCACAACAGATACGCAGTATTTT
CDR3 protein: CSAKRTFTTDTQYF

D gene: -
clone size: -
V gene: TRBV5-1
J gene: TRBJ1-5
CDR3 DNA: TGCGCCAGCAGCTTGGAAGGACCCAATCAGCCCCAGCATTTT
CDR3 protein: CASSLEGPNQPQHF

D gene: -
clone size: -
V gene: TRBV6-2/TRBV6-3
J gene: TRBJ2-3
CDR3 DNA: TGTGCCAGCAGTTATGTCCAGGGGGGTCCACCCACAGATACGCAGTATTTT
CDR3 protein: CASSYVQGGPPTDTQYF

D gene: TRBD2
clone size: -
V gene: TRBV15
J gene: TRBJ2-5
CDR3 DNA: TGTGCCACCAGCAGAGCGGGGAGCGGGAAAGGGCTCACCCAGTACTTC
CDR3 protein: CATSRAGSGKGLTQYF

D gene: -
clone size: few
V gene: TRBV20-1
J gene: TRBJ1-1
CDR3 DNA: TGCAGTGCCCTAGAAGTGACGGTGAACACTGAAGCTTTCTTT
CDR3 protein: CSALEVTVNTEAFF

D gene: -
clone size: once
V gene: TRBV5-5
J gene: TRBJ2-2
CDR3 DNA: TGTGCCAGCAGGCCGCTAGGAGGAGACACCGGGGAGCTGTTTTTT
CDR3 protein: CASRPLGGDTGELFF

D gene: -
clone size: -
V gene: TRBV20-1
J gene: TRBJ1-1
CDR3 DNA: TGCAGTGCCCCCGTTGGGGCCCTGAACACTGAAGCTTTCTTT
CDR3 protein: CSAPVGALNTEAFF

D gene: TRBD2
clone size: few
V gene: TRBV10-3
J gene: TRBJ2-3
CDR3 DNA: TGTGCCATCAATAGCGGGAAGGGAGATACGCAGTATTTT
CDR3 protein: CAINSGKGDTQYF

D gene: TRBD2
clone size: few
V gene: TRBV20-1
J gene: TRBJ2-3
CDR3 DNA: TGCAGTGCTCCTGGACTAGCTATCACAGATACGCAGTATTTT
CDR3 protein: CSAPGLAITDTQYF

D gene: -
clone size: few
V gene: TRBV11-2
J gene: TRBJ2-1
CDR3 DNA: TGTGCCAGCAGCCGGATCGGAGGGGTCCATGAGCAGTTCTTC
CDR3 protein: CASSRIGGVHEQFF

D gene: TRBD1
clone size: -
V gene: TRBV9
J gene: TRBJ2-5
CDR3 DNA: TGTGCCAGCAGCGTAGCTATAGGACAGGTCAAGGAGACCCAGTACTTC
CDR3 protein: CASSVAIGQVKETQYF

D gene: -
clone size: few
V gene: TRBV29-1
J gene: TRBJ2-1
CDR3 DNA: TGCAGCGTTCCGGCTATGACAGTCTACAATGAGCAGTTCTTC
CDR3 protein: CSVPAMTVYNEQFF

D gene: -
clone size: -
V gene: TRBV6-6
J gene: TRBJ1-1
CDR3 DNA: TGTGCCAGCAGTTACAGGGCGGATGAAGCTTTCTTT
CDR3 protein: CASSYRADEAFF

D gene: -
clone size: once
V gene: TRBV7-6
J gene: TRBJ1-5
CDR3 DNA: TGTGCCAGCTCCCACAATAGCAATCAGCCCCAGCATTTT
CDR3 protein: CASSHNSNQPQHF

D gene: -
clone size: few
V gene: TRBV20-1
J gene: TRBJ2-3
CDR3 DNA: TGCAGTGCTAGAGACATAAGCACAGATACGCAGTATTTT
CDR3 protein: CSARDISTDTQYF

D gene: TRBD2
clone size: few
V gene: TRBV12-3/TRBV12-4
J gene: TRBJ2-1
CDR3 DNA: TGTGCCAGCAGTTCCTCGGGACTAGCGGGAGGGTCCTACAATGAGCAGTTCTTC
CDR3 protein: CASSSSGLAGGSYNEQFF

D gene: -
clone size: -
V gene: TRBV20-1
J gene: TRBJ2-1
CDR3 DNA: TGCAGTGCTAGAGGAGGCAGGGGTTCCTACAATGAGCAGTTCTTC
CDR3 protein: CSARGGRGSYNEQFF

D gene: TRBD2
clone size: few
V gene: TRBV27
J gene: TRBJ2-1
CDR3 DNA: TGTGCCAGCAGTCCGGGACTAGCGGGAGGACGGGAGCAGTTCTTC
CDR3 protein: CASSPGLAGGREQFF

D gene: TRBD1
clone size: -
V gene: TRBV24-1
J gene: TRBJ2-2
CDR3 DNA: TGTGCCACCAGTGAGGCCGGGACAGGGCCCACCGGGGAGCTGTTTTTT
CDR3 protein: CATSEAGTGPTGELFF

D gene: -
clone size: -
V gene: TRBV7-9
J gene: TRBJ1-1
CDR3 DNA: TGTGCCAGCAGCCCCCTCGGGGGCCCGAACACTGAAGCTTTCTTT
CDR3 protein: CASSPLGGPNTEAFF